This is a list of T cell receptor beta chains from one sample in a study of CD8+CD57+ T cells in acquired aplastic anemia. MiXCR was run by TCRdb on the reads, yielding one entry per CDR3 protein. The table records some 410,000 distinct CDR3 sequences, 60% to 80% of them present only once. Sequencing input: sorted CD4+, CD8+, or CD8+CD57+ T cells (not recorded which) from PBMCs. The receptors shown here come from a human donor in good health, serving as a control. CDR3s include the opening cysteine and the closing phenylalanine or tryptophan. A D gene is named only where the DNA matches it firmly. A row's size may be missing; if present it is once, few, many or a size class.

clone size	V gene	D gene	J gene	CDR3 DNA	CDR3 protein
once	TRBV7-8	-	TRBJ1-6	TGTGCCAGCAGCGTCAGGTCAGGAGGAAATTCTCCCCATCACTTT	CASSVRSGGNSPHHF
-	TRBV20-1	-	TRBJ2-7	TGCAGTGTTACCCGGGACACCGAACACTCCTACGAGCAGTACTTC	CSVTRDTEHSYEQYF
many	TRBV3-1	-	TRBJ2-5	TGTGCCAGCAGCCAAGCTAGGGGGACCCAGTACTTC	CASSQARGTQYF
-	TRBV5-1	-	TRBJ2-3	TGCGCCAGCAGCTTGCTCCAGGGTAATTACAATGAGCAGTATTTT	CASSLLQGNYNEQYF
many	TRBV19	TRBD1	TRBJ1-5	TGTGCCAGTAGTATAGTCCAGGGGGCGTATCAGCCCCAGCATTTT	CASSIVQGAYQPQHF
-	TRBV11-2	-	TRBJ2-5	TGTGCCAGCACCTTGACAGGCTTCGCGGAAGAGACCCAGTACTTC	CASTLTGFAEETQYF
-	TRBV7-2	TRBD1	TRBJ1-4	TGTGCCAGCAGCTTCGGGACAGGGGGAACCCAGTACTTCTTTTTT	CASSFGTGGTQYFFF
-	TRBV7-3	-	TRBJ2-7	TGTGCCAGCAGCCGGGACTTGTCCTCCTACGAGCAGTACTTC	CASSRDLSSYEQYF
few	TRBV30	-	TRBJ1-1	TGTGCCTGGACCTTGAACACTGAAGCTTTCTTT	CAWTLNTEAFF
-	TRBV5-5	-	TRBJ1-2	TGCGCCAGCAGCCCGCGCGCCAGGGGAGGTGGCTATGGCTACACCTTC	CASSPRARGGGYGYTF
-	TRBV14	-	TRBJ2-1	TGTGCCAGCAGTCATGGAGCGAGCGCGGGGGCCGACGAGCAGTTCTTC	CASSHGASAGADEQFF
-	TRBV20-1	-	TRBJ2-7	TGCAGTGCTGGAGGGCCCTACGAGCAGTACTTC	CSAGGPYEQYF
-	TRBV7-6	TRBD2	TRBJ2-7	TGTGCCAGCAGCCCTATTCCGGCTAGCGGGGGTACGTCCTACGAGCAGTACTTC	CASSPIPASGGTSYEQYF
many	TRBV19	TRBD1	TRBJ1-1	TGTGCCAGTAGTTCGGGACAGGACGAAGCTTTCTTT	CASSSGQDEAFF
-	TRBV14	-	TRBJ1-6	TGTGCCAGCAGCCAAGATAGGGCATATTCACCCCTCCACTTT	CASSQDRAYSPLHF
-	TRBV7-2	-	TRBJ1-4	TGTGCCAGCAGCAGTAGGAAGGGGGGGGCAAATGATGAAAAACTGTTTTTT	CASSSRKGGANDEKLFF
many	TRBV2	TRBD2	TRBJ2-3	TGTGCCAGCAGTCTAAACTCCGGGACTAGCGGGCGTACTAGCACAGATACGCAGTATTTT	CASSLNSGTSGRTSTDTQYF
-	TRBV5-6	-	TRBJ2-3	TGTGCCAGCAGCTTGGGACGGCCGGGGGGCGATACGCAGTATTTT	CASSLGRPGGDTQYF
-	TRBV9	TRBD2	TRBJ2-2	TGTGCCAGCAGCGTAATCGCGGGGGGGCTGTGGGAGCTGTTTTTT	CASSVIAGGLWELFF
few	TRBV2	TRBD2	TRBJ2-7	TGTGCCAGCAGTGGATCCCCTAGCGGGAGTTACGAGCAGTACTTC	CASSGSPSGSYEQYF
-	TRBV20-1	-	TRBJ1-1	TGCAGTGCTAGTTCTAGCGGGGGGTACGCTGAAGCTTTCTTT	CSASSSGGYAEAFF
many	TRBV7-2	TRBD1	TRBJ2-7	TGTGCCAGCAAGGACAGGGGATCCTACGAGCAGTACTTC	CASKDRGSYEQYF
-	TRBV7-3	TRBD2	TRBJ2-7	TGTGCCAGCAGCTCGGGGGGGTGGTGGGACAAGACCTGCGAGCAGTACTTC	CASSSGGWWDKTCEQYF
-	TRBV2	-	TRBJ1-1	TGTAGTAGAAGCGGAGCTGGGGGCACTGAAGCTTTCTTT	CSRSGAGGTEAFF
-	TRBV10-3	TRBD1	TRBJ1-1	TGTGCCAGCAGTTTCCGACAGGGGGACACTGAAGCTTTCTTT	CASSFRQGDTEAFF
-	TRBV20-1	-	TRBJ1-5	TGCAGTGCTTCAGACGGCATCAATCAGCCCCAGCATTTT	CSASDGINQPQHF
many	TRBV7-9	-	TRBJ2-5	TGTGCCACCGGGGTCCGGGAGACCCAGTACTTC	CATGVRETQYF
-	TRBV11-2	TRBD1	TRBJ1-3	TGTGCCAGCAGCTTCACAGGGGATGGAAACACCATATATTTT	CASSFTGDGNTIYF
many	TRBV2	TRBD1	TRBJ1-2	TGTGCCAGCACCCCGACAGGGGCTGGTTATGGCTACACCTTC	CASTPTGAGYGYTF
many	TRBV7-9	-	TRBJ2-7	TGTGCCAGCAGCTTGGCCGACGGCTACGAGCAGTACTTC	CASSLADGYEQYF
many	TRBV5-8	-	TRBJ2-7	TGTGCCAGCAGCCCTGGACAGTCCTACGAGCAGTACTTC	CASSPGQSYEQYF
many	TRBV20-1	-	TRBJ1-1	TGCAGTGCTAGTCCCCGGGCCCCAGGGACCCCAGCTTTCTTT	CSASPRAPGTPAFF
many	TRBV20-1	TRBD2	TRBJ2-1	TGCAGTGCTTCGTCTAGCGGGGGGAACAATGAGCAGTTCTTC	CSASSSGGNNEQFF
-	TRBV7-6	-	TRBJ1-6	TGTGCCAGCAGGTCAACCATCGGGCAGCTTCATCGAGCACTCCACTTT	CASRSTIGQLHRALHF
-	TRBV11-2	TRBD2	TRBJ2-7	TGTGCCAGCAGCTTAGTGGTGGCGGGGGGAACCTACGAGCAGTACTTC	CASSLVVAGGTYEQYF
-	TRBV7-9	-	TRBJ2-3	TGTGCCAGCAGCTTAGCAACTACAGATACGCAGTATTTT	CASSLATTDTQYF
many	TRBV7-8	TRBD2	TRBJ2-5	TGTGCCAGCAGCCTCTTAACGGGGGGGGGGCTTGGGACCCAGTACTTC	CASSLLTGGGLGTQYF